This T cell receptor (beta chain) is drawn from a study of metastatic and nonmetastatic thyroid tumors. Background on the study: Across blood and tumor or nodule tissue, repertoires from malignant and benign thyroid patients were compared with one another. Points from the study as a whole: The reported finding was significantly higher TCR beta diversity in malignant thyroid tumors relative to benign nodules, in blood and tumor.

Until they underwent thyroid surgery, no patient had received any treatment. A few counts support this clone. No antigen is known for it. How the authors handled the data: CDR3 was compared across clinicopathological groups, and the resulting differences were used to build a distant-metastasis classifier for papillary thyroid cancer. TCRdb redid the clone calls on the PCR reads using MiXCR. For this entry, the V and J calls and clone size follow TCRdb and not the study's own pipeline. The sample holds 25,000 to 30,000 clones, around 4% seen once. With V trimmed by 1 base and J by 1 base, 6 bases remained unmatched. The CDR3 spans 16 residues. The V gene's germline CDR1 is LNHDA and CDR2 SQIVND (reference sequence).

The chain links TRBV19 to TRBJ1-1; 7 positions match TRBD1. Input material: blood. This clonotype was sampled from a male donor with papillary thyroid cancer or a benign thyroid nodule (not recorded which). Some clones in this sample may be carry-over from other donors' samples. CDR3 loop: CASSIGRGFENTEAFF. Here the CDR3 DNA reads TGTGCCAGTAGTATAGGCAGGGGGTTTGAGAACACTGAAGCTTTCTTT.